The next 19 T cell receptor beta chains were all read from a single sample in a study of T-cell memory formation after mild COVID-19. One entry per CDR3 protein, called by TCRdb with MiXCR from the 5' RACE reads. The table has some 490,000 distinct CDR3 sequences, 18% seen once. The source material was PBMCs or a T cell subset sorted from them (not recorded which). Receptors originate from an adult woman who had mild COVID-19 (a few samples of this study predate the infection). Cell type and time point are not known.

This clonotype was counted a few times. Here the CDR3 DNA reads TGTGCCATCAGTGAGTCTTTTAGTTACAATGAGCAGTTCTTC. Protein: CAISESFSYNEQFF. V gene TRBV10-3 combines with J gene TRBJ2-1, with D unclear. V was shortened by 0 bases and J by 4 bases, with 7 bases between the two germline ends. CDR1 is ENHRY and CDR2 is SYGVKD in the germline V gene. The CDR3 covers 14 residues.

J is TRBJ2-5 and V is TRBV7-8; 7 nucleotides match TRBD1. CDR1 is SGHVS, CDR2 FQNEAQ, per germline. After removal of 3 bases from V and 1 base from J, the junction contained 8 bases not matched to a gene. This CDR3 is 16 amino acids long. This chain's CDR3 is CASSFVGRQGQETQYF. The CDR3 DNA reads TGTGCCAGCAGCTTCGTAGGGAGACAGGGCCAAGAGACCCAGTACTTC.

The CDR3 loop reads CATSRTSGRAYGANVLTF. The DNA of the CDR3 is TGTGCCACCTCCCGGACTAGCGGGAGGGCCTATGGGGCCAACGTCCTGACTTTC. The chain couples TRBV15 to TRBJ2-6; 15 nucleotides match TRBD2. The CDR3 is 18 amino acids. The ends lost 8 bases at V and 3 bases at J; junction bases unmatched: 8. The germline CDR1 and CDR2 sequences are LNHNV and YYDKDF (reference sequence).

The chain combines TRBV29-1 with TRBJ2-7, with a tentative D call TRBD1 (6 bases). CDR1 and CDR2 (germline): SQVTM, ANQGSEA. The CDR3 spans 13 residues. V was clipped by 6 bases and J by 4 bases, with 16 bases between them. CDR3 region: CSVLTGTTYEQYF. In nucleotides, the CDR3 is TGCAGCGTCCTTACAGGGACCACTTACGAGCAGTACTTC.

The gene calls are TRBV4-2 and TRBJ2-1; D perhaps matches TRBD2 (7 bases). V was cut by 0 bases and J by 0 bases, with 18 bases left in between. This CDR3 region has 19 residues. CDR1 LGHNA and CDR2 YNFKEQ come from the germline V gene. The CDR3 nucleotides read TGTGCCAGCAGCCAAGATCTGGGGGGGCGGGCTAGCTCCTACAATGAGCAGTTCTTC. Protein product: CASSQDLGGRASSYNEQFF.

The V call is TRBV6-5, the J call TRBJ1-2; D is possibly TRBD1 (5 bases). Germline V gene lookup returns CDR1 MNHEY and CDR2 SVGAGI. The V end lost 0 bases, the J end lost 3 bases, and 11 bases lay between the germline ends. The CDR3 runs to 15 residues. CDR3: CASSYSRLGHYGYTF. CDR3 bases: TGTGCCAGCAGTTACTCGCGATTGGGGCACTATGGCTACACCTTC.

The rearrangement links TRBV7-8 to TRBJ1-2; a weak D match, TRBD1 (6 bases). Germline V gives CDR1 SGHVS, CDR2 FQNEAQ. V lost 7 bases and J 3 bases, leaving 12 bases between the germline ends. The CDR3 has 13 amino acids. CDR3 nucleotides: TGTGCCAGCACTAGGGGACATTACTATGGCTACACCTTC. Encoded protein: CASTRGHYYGYTF. Drawing the rest from reference TRBV7-8 and TRBJ1-2, the complete variable domain is GAGVSQSPRYKVAKRGQDVALRCDPISGHVSLFWYQQALGQGPEFLTYFQNEAQLDKSGLPSDRFFAERPEGSVSTLKIQRTQQEDSAVYLCASTRGHYYGYTFGSGTRLTVV.

This chain uses TRBV27 with TRBJ2-3; TRBD2 agrees at 12 bases. Germline V gene lookup returns CDR1 MNHEY and CDR2 SMNVEV (reference sequence). Trimming removed 7 bases from V and 5 bases from J; junction bases left unmatched: 1. This CDR3 contains 13 residues. CDR3 in DNA: TGTGCCAGCACTAGCGGGAGGGAAGATACGCAGTATTTT. This gives the protein CASTSGREDTQYF.

This sequence joins TRBV5-1 and TRBJ2-7, with TRBD1 identical over 9 bases. The junction had 5 bases not matched to a gene; V was cut back by 1 base and J by 6 bases. The CDR3 extends over 14 amino acids. The germline gives CDR1 SGHRS, CDR2 YFSETQ. In DNA, the CDR3 is TGCGCCAGCAGCTTGCTGGGACAGGGAGGCGAGCAGTACTTC. It is translated as CASSLLGQGGEQYF.

The rearrangement links TRBV11-2 to TRBJ1-2; 9 bases match TRBD1. The CDR3 runs to 15 residues. From germline, CDR1 is SGHAT and CDR2 FQNNGV. V lost 6 bases, J lost 4 bases, and 9 bases stayed unmatched. CDR3 protein: CASSPTGTGLYGYTF. CDR3 DNA: TGTGCCAGCAGTCCTACCGGGACAGGGCTCTATGGCTACACCTTC.

The gene calls are TRBV12-3 or TRBV12-4 and TRBJ2-7; D gene uncertain. With 3 bases removed from V and 2 bases from J, the gap between germline ends came to 17 bases. The length of the CDR3 is 16 residues. CDR3 sequence reads: CASSFGVGILPYEQYF. As DNA, the CDR3 is TGTGCCAGCAGTTTTGGTGTGGGGATACTTCCCTACGAGCAGTACTTC.

The chain has TRBV29-1 and TRBJ1-2, with D perhaps TRBD1 (6 bases). The V and J ends lost 4 bases and 2 bases respectively, with 14 bases between them. This CDR3 has 14 residues. In germline, CDR1 is SQVTM, CDR2 ANQGSEA. The CDR3 loop reads CSVVGDRSNYGYTF. The DNA of the CDR3 is TGCAGCGTTGTTGGAGACAGGTCGAACTATGGCTACACCTTC. The full variable domain, in which reference TRBV29-1 and TRBJ1-2 provide the parts outside the CDR3, is SAVISQKPSRDICQRGTSLTIQCQVDSQVTMMFWYRQQPGQSLTLIATANQGSEATYESGFVIDKFPISRPNLTFSTLTVSNMSPEDSSIYLCSVVGDRSNYGYTFGSGTRLTVV.

The table lists this clonotype with a few counts. This chain links TRBV5-5 with TRBJ1-1; D is uncertain. Trimming took off 2 bases at V and 1 base at J, with 9 bases between the two ends. The CDR3 is 14 residues long. The germline gives CDR1 SGHKS, CDR2 YYEKEE (reference sequence). The CDR3: CASSFRPGNTEAFF. DNA of the CDR3: TGTGCCAGCAGCTTCAGGCCTGGGAACACTGAAGCTTTCTTT.

This clonotype turned up a few times. This chain uses TRBV20-1 with TRBJ1-6; TRBD1 matches at 8 bases. The CDR3 is 18 amino acids. J gave up 0 bases and V 0 bases, and 7 bases lay outside the gene matches. Germline V gene lookup returns CDR1 DFQATT and CDR2 SNEGSKA (reference sequence). The CDR3 coding sequence is TGCAGTGCTAGAGATCCCCGGACAGGGAGCTCCTATAATTCACCCCTCCACTTT. Translating gives CSARDPRTGSSYNSPLHF.

The chain links TRBV24-1 to TRBJ2-2; D gene unclear. Per the germline V gene, CDR1 is KGHDR and CDR2 is SFDVKD. The CDR3 covers 15 residues. V was cut by 4 bases and J by 6 bases, with 14 bases left in between. The CDR3 DNA is TGTGCCACCAGTGACGTCTACTCGGGCCCCGGGGAGCTGTTTTTT. This translates into CATSDVYSGPGELFF.

This clonotype was counted a few times. The chain joins TRBV7-9 to TRBJ2-1, with TRBD2 matching 7 bases. V lost 3 bases and J lost 2; bases outside the gene matches: 4. The CDR3 spans 15 residues. Germline V CDR1 and CDR2: SEHNR, FQNEAQ (reference sequence). The CDR3 loop reads CASSFRLATYNEQFF. CDR3 DNA sequence: TGTGCCAGCAGCTTCCGACTAGCAACCTACAATGAGCAGTTCTTC.

The chain has TRBV3-1 and TRBJ2-5, with D perhaps matching TRBD2 (7 bases). The germline V gene encodes CDR1 LGHDT and CDR2 YNNKEL (reference sequence). This CDR3 spans 17 amino acids. Trimming cost V 4 bases and J 1 base, with 19 bases left between them. CDR3 amino acids: CASSPAGAGAFQETQYF. Written as DNA, the CDR3 is TGTGCCAGCAGCCCCGCGGGGGCGGGGGCCTTCCAAGAGACCCAGTACTTC.

This clonotype was found a few times. This rearrangement joins TRBV20-1 to TRBJ2-3; 10 bases align to TRBD2. Germline V CDR1 and CDR2: DFQATT, SNEGSKA (reference sequence). This CDR3 spans 16 amino acids. With 0 bases clipped from V and 2 bases from J, the junction kept 5 bases outside the gene matches. CDR3 sequence reads: CSAREALAGDTDTQYF. The CDR3 bases are TGCAGTGCTAGAGAAGCGCTAGCGGGAGACACAGATACGCAGTATTTT.

The chain joins TRBV6-5 to TRBJ1-2, with 8 nucleotides matching TRBD1. Trimming removed 9 bases from V and 4 bases from J; junction bases left unmatched: 4. CDR1 is MNHEY and CDR2 is SVGAGI in the germline V gene. The CDR3 loop spans 12 amino acids. The CDR3 protein is CASGQGAYGYTF. For the CDR3, the DNA is TGTGCCAGTGGACAGGGAGCCTATGGCTACACCTTC.